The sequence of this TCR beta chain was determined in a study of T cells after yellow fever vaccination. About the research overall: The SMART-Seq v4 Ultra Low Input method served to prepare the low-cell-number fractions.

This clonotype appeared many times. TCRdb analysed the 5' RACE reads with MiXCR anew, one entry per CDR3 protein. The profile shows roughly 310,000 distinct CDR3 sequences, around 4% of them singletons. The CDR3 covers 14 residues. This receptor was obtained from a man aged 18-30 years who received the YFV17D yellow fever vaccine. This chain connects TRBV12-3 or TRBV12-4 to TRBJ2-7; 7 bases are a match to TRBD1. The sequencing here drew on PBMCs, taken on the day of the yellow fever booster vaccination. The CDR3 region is CATRTPRQGHEQYF. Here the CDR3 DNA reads TGTGCGACCCGTACCCCAAGACAGGGCCACGAGCAGTACTTC.